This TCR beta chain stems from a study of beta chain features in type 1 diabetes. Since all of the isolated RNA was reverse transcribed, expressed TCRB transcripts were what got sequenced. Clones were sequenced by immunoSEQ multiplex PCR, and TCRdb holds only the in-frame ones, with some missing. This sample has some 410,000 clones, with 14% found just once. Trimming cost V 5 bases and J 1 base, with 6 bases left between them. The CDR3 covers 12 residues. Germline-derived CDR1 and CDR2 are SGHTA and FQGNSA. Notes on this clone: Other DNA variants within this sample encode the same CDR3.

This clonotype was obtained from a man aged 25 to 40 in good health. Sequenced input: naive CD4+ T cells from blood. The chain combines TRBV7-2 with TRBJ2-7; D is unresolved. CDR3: CASSLPSYEQYF. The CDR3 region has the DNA TGTGCCAGCAGCCTCCCTTCCTACGAGCAGTACTTC.